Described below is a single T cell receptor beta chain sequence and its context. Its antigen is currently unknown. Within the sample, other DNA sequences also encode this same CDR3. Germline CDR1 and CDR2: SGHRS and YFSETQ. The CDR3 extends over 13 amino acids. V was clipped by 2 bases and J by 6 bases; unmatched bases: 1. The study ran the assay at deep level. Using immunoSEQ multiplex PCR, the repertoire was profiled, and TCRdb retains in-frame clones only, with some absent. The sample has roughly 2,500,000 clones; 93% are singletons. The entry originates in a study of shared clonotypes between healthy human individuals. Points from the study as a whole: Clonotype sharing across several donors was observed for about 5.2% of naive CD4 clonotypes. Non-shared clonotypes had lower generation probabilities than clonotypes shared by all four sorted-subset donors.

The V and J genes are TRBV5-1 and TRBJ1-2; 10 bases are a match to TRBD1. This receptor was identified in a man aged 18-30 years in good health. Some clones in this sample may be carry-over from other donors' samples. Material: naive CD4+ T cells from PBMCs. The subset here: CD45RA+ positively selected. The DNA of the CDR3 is TGCGCCAGCAGCTTAGGACAGGGGGATGGCTACACCTTC. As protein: CASSLGQGDGYTF.